The 21 T cell receptor beta chains given below trace back to one sample, sequenced in a study of immune heterogeneity within non-small cell lung tumors. Amplification of TCR beta CDR3 was performed by multiplex PCR with 32 V and 13 J primers. Each CDR3 protein gets one entry after TCRdb re-called the multiplex PCR reads with MiXCR. The sample has 30,000 to 40,000 distinct CDR3 sequences, around 30% seen once. With approximately 650 ng used per sample, the template was genomic DNA from bulk tumor. In surgery, several biopsies were collected from each primary tumor at widely spaced sites. The cohort was untreated, with newly diagnosed non-small cell lung cancer undergoing curative surgery. Sequencing was done on a sample of lung tumor tissue. These receptor sequences come from a man aged 35 to 55 with non-small cell lung cancer.

This clonotype was seen a handful of times. This rearrangement joins TRBV5-4 to TRBJ1-4; D is undetermined. Germline loops: CDR1 SGHNT, CDR2 YYREEE (reference sequence). Trimming took 4 bases from V and 8 from J, leaving 12 bases between them. The CDR3 consists of 13 residues. The CDR3 reads CASSPDTSEKLFF. DNA for the CDR3: TGTGCCAGCAGCCCTGACACGTCGGAAAAACTGTTTTTT.

This clonotype was picked up a small number of times. This rearrangement joins TRBV14 to TRBJ2-2; the D is unclear. The V and J ends lost 4 bases and 3 bases respectively, with 9 bases between them. The germline gives CDR1 SGHDN, CDR2 FVKESK. CDR3 length: 14 residues. This CDR3 is CASSLVTDTGELFF. CDR3 bases: TGTGCCAGCAGCCTAGTTACGGACACCGGGGAGCTGTTTTTT.

This sequence joins TRBV11-2 and TRBJ1-6, with D unresolved. This CDR3 is built from 13 residues. The V end was cut by 3 bases, the J end by 7 bases, with 7 bases between. Germline V CDR1 and CDR2: SGHAT, FQNNGV. The CDR3 region has the DNA TGTGCCAGCAGCTTTAAAGAGAATTCACCCCTCCACTTT. Its translation: CASSFKENSPLHF.

Note on this clonotype: At one boundary the junction diverges from the germline segment, which might be a read error. The V gene is TRBV11-2, the J gene TRBJ2-2, with D hard to call. This CDR3 is 13 amino acids long. Germline V gene data show CDR1 as SGHAT and CDR2 as FQNNGV. In DNA, the CDR3 is TGTGCCACCAGCTCGTCCAAAGCCGGGGAGCTGTTTTTT. Amino acid sequence: CATSSSKAGELFF.

CDR3: CASSPLFANEQFF. CDR3 DNA: TGTGCCAGCAGCCCATTGTTCGCCAATGAGCAGTTCTTC. The rearrangement uses TRBV11-3 and TRBJ2-1; D not resolved. The CDR3 length is 13 residues. Deletions cut 5 bases from V and 6 bases from J, with 11 bases between. Per germline, CDR1 SGHNT and CDR2 YENEEA.

There are a few counts of this clonotype. V usage is TRBV7-9 and J usage is TRBJ2-7; 7 bases agree with TRBD2. The CDR3 has 15 residues. Trimming took 1 base from V and 4 from J; bases not matched to a gene: 7. Germline CDR1 SEHNR, CDR2 FQNEAQ (reference sequence). The CDR3 region has the DNA TGTGCCAGCAGCTTAGAAGGCGGGAGTCGGTACGAGCAGTACTTC. It encodes CASSLEGGSRYEQYF.

This chain connects TRBV5-1 to TRBJ1-4; 10 bases align to TRBD1. The CDR3 consists of 16 residues. From germline, CDR1 is SGHRS and CDR2 YFSETQ. V was pared by 4 bases and J by 3 bases, with 6 bases of the junction left unmatched. The CDR3 nucleotides are TGCGCCAGCAGCCCCGGGACAGGGGCCGCTAATGAAAAACTGTTTTTT. It specifies CASSPGTGAANEKLFF.

This clonotype has just one count. A much larger clone sits a single nucleotide away, making a read error possible. The CDR3 end shows no conserved phenylalanine or tryptophan, and so a read error is likely. This sequence joins TRBV30 and TRBJ2-7, with 9 bases lining up with TRBD1. CDR1 GTSNPN and CDR2 SVGIG come from the germline V gene (reference sequence). V trimming: 2 bases; J trimming: 5 bases; junction bases outside the gene matches: 7. This CDR3 has 14 amino acids. This CDR3 reads CAWSITGGANEQYL. Here the CDR3 DNA reads TGTGCCTGGAGTATCACAGGGGGCGCCAACGAGCAGTACTTA.

The J gene is TRBJ1-1, the V gene TRBV12-3 or TRBV12-4; D not resolved. This CDR3 is built from 14 residues. V dropped 4 bases and J dropped 4 bases, with 13 bases sitting between them. CDR3 bases: TGTGCCAGCAGTTCCACATGGGATCTCACTGAAGCTTTCTTT. Amino acid sequence: CASSSTWDLTEAFF.

This clonotype was found many times. The gene calls are TRBV12-3 or TRBV12-4 and TRBJ2-7, with 7 nucleotides matching TRBD1. V lost 3 bases to trimming and J lost 3 bases; unmatched junction nucleotides: 8. CDR3 length equals 15 residues. The CDR3, as DNA: TGTGCCAGCAGTTTGGATACAGGGGAACGCTACGAGCAGTACTTC. Encoded protein: CASSLDTGERYEQYF.

The chain is built from TRBV13 and TRBJ1-1; TRBD1 might be the D (5 bases). The CDR3 runs to 14 residues. The germline CDR1 and CDR2 sequences are PRHDT and FYEKMQ (reference sequence). V was trimmed by 1 base and J by 3 bases, leaving 9 bases between them. DNA for the CDR3: TGTGCCAGCAGCTTAGTTGCAGGGTACACTGAAGCTTTCTTT. As protein: CASSLVAGYTEAFF.

The sample holds a few counts of this clonotype. The chain employs TRBV3-1 and TRBJ2-7, with D perhaps matching TRBD2 (6 bases). Germline assignment: CDR1 LGHDT and CDR2 YNNKEL (reference sequence). The CDR3 covers 15 residues. Trimming pared 4 bases from V and 7 bases from J, leaving 20 bases between. CDR3 sequence (DNA): TGTGCCAGCAGCCCCTCGGGACTCCGGTCGGGGGAGCAGTACTTC. This gives the protein CASSPSGLRSGEQYF.

This clonotype was seen ten or more times. The chain couples TRBV2 to TRBJ2-7; 7 positions agree with TRBD1. In germline, CDR1 is SNHLY, CDR2 FYNNEI. There are 13 residues in the CDR3. Trimming cost V 4 bases and J 3 bases; bases outside gene matches: 3. The CDR3 sequence is CASSGPGGYEQYF. CDR3 DNA: TGTGCCAGCAGTGGTCCAGGGGGCTACGAGCAGTACTTC.

This clonotype was picked up many times. The rearrangement uses TRBV19 and TRBJ1-2, with TRBD1 matching over 7 bases. This CDR3 has 14 amino acids. Germline CDR1 LNHDA, CDR2 SQIVND (reference sequence). The ends lost 5 bases at V and 2 bases at J; junction bases unmatched: 5. CDR3 in amino acids: CASSQGVANYGYTF. Here the CDR3 DNA reads TGTGCCAGTAGTCAGGGGGTAGCCAACTATGGCTACACCTTC.

This clonotype was picked up many times. The rearrangement links TRBV15 to TRBJ1-5; 9 bases agree with TRBD1. This CDR3 is 14 amino acids long. V trimming: 4 bases; J trimming: 5 bases; junction bases outside the gene matches: 3. Germline assignment: CDR1 LNHNV and CDR2 YYDKDF (reference sequence). The CDR3 loop is CATSIDRGDQPQHF. CDR3 DNA sequence: TGTGCCACCAGCATTGACAGGGGGGATCAGCCCCAGCATTTT.

This clonotype was recorded a few times. The chain couples TRBV7-3 to TRBJ1-1; 9 bases agree with TRBD1. The CDR3 is made up of 16 amino acids. V lost 4 bases to trimming and J lost 0 bases; unmatched junction nucleotides: 6. Germline CDR1 is SGHTA and CDR2 is FQGTGA. DNA for the CDR3: TGTGCCAGCAGCTGGGACAGGGTACGAATGAACACTGAAGCTTTCTTT. Its protein is CASSWDRVRMNTEAFF.

Only one count was recorded for this clonotype. This clone may be a read error of a much larger clone one base away. This chain joins TRBV16 and TRBJ1-2; TRBD1 matches at 7 bases. CDR3 length: 16 residues. Per germline, CDR1 KGHSY and CDR2 FQNENV. Trimming took 0 bases from V and 7 from J; bases not matched to a gene: 11. For the CDR3, the DNA is TGTGCCAGCAGCCAATCGGAAGGGGGCATCGACGCTGGCTACACCTTC. Protein product: CASSQSEGGIDAGYTF.

The chain is built from TRBV5-6 and TRBJ2-4; D is undetermined. Looked up from germline, CDR1 is SGHDT and CDR2 is YYEEEE. CDR3 length equals 14 residues. Trimming left V 4 bases short and J 0 bases short, with 8 bases between. CDR3 protein: CASSHWGAKNIQYF. Here the CDR3 DNA reads TGTGCCAGCAGCCACTGGGGAGCCAAAAACATTCAGTACTTC.

Comments on this clonotype: Sequence at one end of the junction differs from germline and may be a read error. The chain employs TRBV5-6 and TRBJ1-5, with D maybe TRBD1 (5 bases). The CDR3 sequence is 16 residues long. CDR1 is SGHDT and CDR2 is YYEEEE in the germline V gene. The CDR3: CASSLGGLEINQPQLF. The DNA of the CDR3 is TGTGCCAGCAGCTTGGGGGGGTTGGAGATCAATCAGCCCCAGCTTTTT.

Concerning this clonotype: A read error is possible here, since a much larger clone lies one base away. The chain couples TRBV6-1 to TRBJ1-5; 8 nucleotides line up with TRBD1. Germline CDR1 MNHNS, CDR2 SASEGT. The CDR3 length is 14 residues. CDR3 protein: CVGRIGTGNQPQHF. CDR3 in DNA: TGTGTCGGCAGAATTGGGACAGGTAATCAGCCCCAGCATTTT.

This clonotype was observed a few times. The chain joins TRBV5-1 to TRBJ1-5; D is undetermined. Trimming left V 0 bases short and J 0 bases short, with 7 bases between. Germline values: CDR1 SGHRS, CDR2 YFSETQ. The CDR3 runs to 15 residues. CDR3 sequence (DNA): TGCGCCAGCAGCTTGGGGCCGAATAGCAATCAGCCCCAGCATTTT. It yields the protein CASSLGPNSNQPQHF. Using reference TRBV5-1 and TRBJ1-5 for the parts outside the CDR3, the full variable domain is KAGVTQTPRYLIKTRGQQVTLSCSPISGHRSVSWYQQTPGQGLQFLFEYFSETQRNKGNFPGRFSGRQFSNSRSEMNVSTLELGDSALYLCASSLGPNSNQPQHFGDGTRLSIL.